This T cell receptor (beta chain) was obtained from a study of beta chain features in type 1 diabetes (dated by TCRdb to 2016 to 2018). Turning to the overall study: Patients and healthy donors did not differ in mean age, gender distribution, total cell number or subset yield. A total of about 100,000,000 sorted cells were examined across all samples, and RNA yield correlated strongly with the number of cells per subset. The study compared the TCRB repertoires of sorted circulating CD4+ T cell subsets in recently diagnosed type 1 diabetes patients with those in matched healthy donors. Regulatory and stem cell-like memory subsets were obtained from only 8 patients and roughly 8 healthy donors, while naive and central memory subsets were obtained from all 28 donors.

Points on this clone: This receptor's antigen is unknown. No qualities accompany the bases; no much larger clone lies one base away. At the DNA level, this CDR3 is encoded by other sequences in the same sample as well.

Broad study findings and their caveats: PCR might favor shorter templates, but patient and control samples were amplified and corrected together, so any skew would affect both groups equally. Because cDNA rather than genomic DNA was sequenced, highly expressing activated cells could have been over-represented, although no difference in activation and CD3 levels was found between groups. Because the HLA sub-analyses included only small numbers of individuals, any influence of HLA type on TCRB rearrangement was left unresolved. A moderate but significant shortening of TCRB CDR3 length was observed in type 1 diabetes patients in all four CD4+ subsets. Naive, central memory and regulatory TCRB repertoires appeared to be more alike among patients than among healthy donors. At VDJ recombination sites, patients with type 1 diabetes made fewer insertions and deleted more nucleotides, a pattern implying thymic rearrangement abnormalities.

V and J are truncated by 6 bases and 3 bases respectively, leaving an intervening sequence of 9 bases. The CDR3 numbers 12 residues from cysteine through phenylalanine. Of all the DNA, just the CDR3 is kept, 36 bases in frame from base 1. CDR1 and CDR2 are read off the germline V gene as MDHEN and SYDVKM. Each donor gave one peripheral blood draw, around 0.12 L on average, collected into heparinised tubes. Naive, central memory, regulatory and stem cell-like memory CD4+ T cells were sorted on a BD FACSAria II using a panel including CD45RO, CCR7, CD25, CD127, CD95 and CD27. A purity above 95% was achieved for all sorted populations. PBMCs were isolated right away by Lymphoprep density gradient centrifugation and were stained directly, without culture. To minimize batch effects, samples were stained and sorted in pairs, one healthy donor with one patient per experiment. The High Capacity cDNA Reverse Transcription Kit was used to reverse transcribe all of the isolated RNA, meaning that expressed TCRB transcripts were what got sequenced. Deep immunoSEQ sequencing was performed on naive, central memory and regulatory T cell samples, with an average of roughly 3.5 million total reads per sample. Sorted cells were lysed in RLT buffer and RNA was extracted with DNase-treated RNeasy Micro or Mini kits, depending on cell number. Each cell subset was processed separately to prevent cross-contamination, with patient and healthy donor samples processed together. The immunoSEQ multiplex PCR was used to amplify TCRB sequences from cDNA, yielding 87-bp fragments that span the CDR3 region. Sequencing of the amplicons was performed on the Illumina HiSeq platform. The original pipeline was this. PCR bias was computationally corrected using synthetic template baselines, reads within Hamming distance 2 were collapsed, and singletons that could not be merged were discarded. Reads were aligned against IMGT so that V, D and J genes, CDR3 length and insertions or deletions at six rearrangement sites could be assigned. Within each subset, clonotype counts were normalized to sorted cell number, after which true diversity and Gini coefficients were computed with the tcR R package. The overlap coefficient, calculated on TCRB nucleotide sequences, was used to quantify repertoire sharing. This immuneACCESS table, as held by TCRdb, lists in-frame sequences with V and J called but not all clones. Of the missing ones, under half trace to an unresolved V gene in checked studies; the others have no known cause. The DNA was the basis for D and trimming; V, J and clone size are from that table. The sample table shows almost 350,000 clones, and 7.5% to 9% are seen once. The biggest ten clones account for less than 0.45% of the sample.

Source material: central memory CD4+ T cells from blood. The receptor was isolated from a woman younger than 35 in good health. Rearrangement joined TRBV28 to TRBJ2-7; the D gene is unclear. The CDR3 sequence is CASSSGGYEQYF. The nucleotide sequence is TGTGCCAGCAGCTCCGGCGGCTACGAGCAGTACTTC.